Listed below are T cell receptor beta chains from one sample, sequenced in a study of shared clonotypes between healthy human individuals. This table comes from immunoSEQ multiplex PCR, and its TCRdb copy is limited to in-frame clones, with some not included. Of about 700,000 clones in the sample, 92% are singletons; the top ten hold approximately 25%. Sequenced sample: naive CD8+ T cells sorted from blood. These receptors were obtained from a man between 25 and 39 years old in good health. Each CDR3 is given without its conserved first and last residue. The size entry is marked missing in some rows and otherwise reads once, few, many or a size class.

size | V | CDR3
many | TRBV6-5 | ASRSSYEQY
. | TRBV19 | ASSIGPGSGNEQF
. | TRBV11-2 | ASSLSGGLDTQY
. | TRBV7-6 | ASSSLSETQY
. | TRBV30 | AWSVLAGSNEQF
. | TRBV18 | ASSPDRASNQPQH
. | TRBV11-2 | ASSLDPDRVWGDTQY
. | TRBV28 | ASSLPLTVKGQYEQY
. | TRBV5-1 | ASSLTSGITNEQF
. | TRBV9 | ASSVFGADTQY
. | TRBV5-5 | ASSFSTDSYNEQF
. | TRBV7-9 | ASSLQAGAPYEQY
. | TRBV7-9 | ASSGGVKANEKLF
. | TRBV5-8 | ASSLAHSNTGELF
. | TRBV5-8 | ASSFIGGRFNYGYT
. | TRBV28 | ASSLHLRDSTNTGELF
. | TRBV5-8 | ASSLVLESTDTQY
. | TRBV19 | ASSWYGRNNEQY
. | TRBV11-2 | ASSLDAAYEQY
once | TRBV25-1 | ASSVGGSYNEQF
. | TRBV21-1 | ASRVGVVRTEAF
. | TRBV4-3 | ASSQERGVLSYEQY
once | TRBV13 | ASSWEGEQY
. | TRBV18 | ASSPERNGRGDYEQY
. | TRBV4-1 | ASRGVGYNEQF
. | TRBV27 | ASGQGTYNEQF
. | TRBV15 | ATSPTWGQMSNQPQH
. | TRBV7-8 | ASSLASGTGPYEQY
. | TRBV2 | ASSEVAGNTDTQY
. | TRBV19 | ASSPNRGNEQF
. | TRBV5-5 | ASFGASETQY
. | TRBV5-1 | ASSFGWVEVLDEQF
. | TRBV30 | AWSVEPPAYEQY
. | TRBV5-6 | ASSLLTGETSYEQY
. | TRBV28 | ASSPGKYYEQY
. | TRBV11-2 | ASSLTALISGNTIY
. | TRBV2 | ASSVQTGWEPQH
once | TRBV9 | ASSLPPRGYEQY
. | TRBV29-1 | SVGPSTSGRAIGQF
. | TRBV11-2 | ASSLRDRADYEQY
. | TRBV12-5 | ASGLSLSTEQF
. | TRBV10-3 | AIRRTSGPNTGELF
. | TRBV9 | ASSVYPDAVTMNTEAF
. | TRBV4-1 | ASSQDGGLYGYT
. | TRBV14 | ASSQVQGSLYEQY
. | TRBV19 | ASSIPGTRGYT
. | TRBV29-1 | SVNLAWGYEQY
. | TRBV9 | ASRPGTGSYNEQF